The sequence of this TCR beta chain was determined in a study of shared clonotypes between healthy human individuals. The study's findings and limits: It was observed that approximately 5% of naive CD4 clonotypes were shared across a handful of donors.

This CDR3 comprises 11 residues. CDR1 and CDR2 from the germline V gene are MNHEY and SVGAGI. Trimming removed 6 bases from V and 6 bases from J, with 8 bases in between. Donors comprised healthy HIV-negative adults lacking recent acute infections or vaccinations. CD4+ cells underwent separation, giving CD45RA+ naive and CD45RA-negative memory subsets. Remarks on this clone: Its antigen is as yet unknown.

TCRdb's copy holds only in-frame clones and misses some; the assay was immunoSEQ multiplex PCR. The sample includes about 2,500,000 clones, about 92% of them seen just once. This TCR was recovered from a man between 18 and 35 years old in good health. What was sequenced was naive CD4+ T cells sorted from blood. Regarding subset: CD45RA+ positively selected. J is TRBJ1-2 and V is TRBV6-5, with D unresolved. The CDR3 nucleotides are TGTGCCAGCAGGAGCCCTAATGGCTACACCTTC. Encoded protein: CASRSPNGYTF.